Sequencing of this TCR beta chain was carried out in a study of metastatic and nonmetastatic thyroid tumors. About the study: Comparative analysis of repertoires was undertaken across blood and tumor or nodule tissue obtained from malignant and benign thyroid patients.

This CDR3 is 14 amino acids long. After removal of 6 bases from V and 14 bases from J, the junction contained 16 bases not matched to a gene. Each patient went into thyroid surgery without having received any treatment. TCRdb re-processed the PCR reads through MiXCR. The sample lists 30,000 to 35,000 clones; around 16% were seen once. This clone was detected many times. This sample includes further DNA sequences coding for the same CDR3. The sequenced material came from blood. This chain connects TRBV12-3 or TRBV12-4 to TRBJ1-3; 7 nucleotides agree with TRBD1. This TCR derives from a male donor with papillary thyroid cancer or a benign thyroid nodule (not recorded which). Some clones in this sample may be carry-over from other donors' samples. The CDR3 is CASSPDRLITIVYF. The CDR3 DNA reads as TGTGCCAGCAGCCCGGACAGGCTGATTACTATAGTATATTTT.